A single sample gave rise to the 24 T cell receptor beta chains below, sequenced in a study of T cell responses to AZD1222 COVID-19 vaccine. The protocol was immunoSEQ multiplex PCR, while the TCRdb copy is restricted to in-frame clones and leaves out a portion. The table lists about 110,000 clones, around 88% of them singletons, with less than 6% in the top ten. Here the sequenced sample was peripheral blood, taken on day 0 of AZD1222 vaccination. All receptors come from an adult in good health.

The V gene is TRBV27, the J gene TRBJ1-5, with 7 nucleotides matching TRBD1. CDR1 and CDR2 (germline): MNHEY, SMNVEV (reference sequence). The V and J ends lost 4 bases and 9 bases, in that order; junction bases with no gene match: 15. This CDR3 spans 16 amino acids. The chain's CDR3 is CASSSGTAPNHGPQHF. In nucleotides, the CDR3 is TGTGCCAGCAGTTCCGGGACAGCCCCGAACCATGGGCCCCAGCATTTT.

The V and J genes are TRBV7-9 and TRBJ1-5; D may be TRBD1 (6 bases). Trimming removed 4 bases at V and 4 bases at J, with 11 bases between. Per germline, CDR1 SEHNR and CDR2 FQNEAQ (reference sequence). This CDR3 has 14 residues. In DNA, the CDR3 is TGTGCCAGCAGCTCGGTCCAGGGGAATCAGCCCCAGCATTTT. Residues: CASSSVQGNQPQHF.

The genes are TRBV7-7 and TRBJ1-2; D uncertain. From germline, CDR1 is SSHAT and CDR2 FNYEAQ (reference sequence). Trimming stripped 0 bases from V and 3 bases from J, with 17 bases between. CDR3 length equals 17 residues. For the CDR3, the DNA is TGTGCCAGCAGCTTAGCCGAGAAAAACCGGGAGGACTATGGCTACACCTTC. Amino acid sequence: CASSLAEKNREDYGYTF.

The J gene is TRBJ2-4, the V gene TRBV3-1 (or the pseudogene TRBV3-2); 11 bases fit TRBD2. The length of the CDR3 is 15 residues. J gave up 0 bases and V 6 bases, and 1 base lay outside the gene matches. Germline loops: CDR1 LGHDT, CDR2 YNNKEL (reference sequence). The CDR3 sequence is CASRLAGVAKNIQYF. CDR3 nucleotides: TGTGCCAGCAGACTAGCGGGGGTAGCCAAAAACATTCAGTACTTC.

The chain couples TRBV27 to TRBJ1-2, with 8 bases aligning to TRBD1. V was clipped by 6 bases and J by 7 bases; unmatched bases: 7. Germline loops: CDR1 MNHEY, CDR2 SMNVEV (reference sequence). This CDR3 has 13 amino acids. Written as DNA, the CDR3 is TGTGCCAGCAGACGGACAGGGCGTAGTGGCTACACCTTC. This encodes CASRRTGRSGYTF.

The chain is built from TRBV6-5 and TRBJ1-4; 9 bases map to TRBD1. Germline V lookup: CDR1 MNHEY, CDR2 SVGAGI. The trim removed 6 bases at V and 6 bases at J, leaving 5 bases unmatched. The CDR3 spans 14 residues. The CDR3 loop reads CASSQDRGDEKLFF. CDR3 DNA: TGTGCCAGCAGCCAGGACAGGGGTGATGAAAAACTGTTTTTT.

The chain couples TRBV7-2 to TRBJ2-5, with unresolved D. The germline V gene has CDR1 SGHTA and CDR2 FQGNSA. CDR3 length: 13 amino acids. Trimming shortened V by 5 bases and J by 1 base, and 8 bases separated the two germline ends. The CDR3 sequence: CASSLMSQETQYF. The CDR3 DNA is TGTGCCAGCAGCCTAATGTCCCAAGAGACCCAGTACTTC.

This CDR3 reads CASSYGSSNEKLFF. The CDR3 bases are TGTGCCAGCAGTTACGGATCGTCCAATGAAAAACTGTTTTTT. The chain links TRBV6-6 to TRBJ1-4; D gene unclear. CDR1 and CDR2 (germline): MNHNY, SVGAGI (reference sequence). CDR3 length: 14 residues. Trimming cost V 2 bases and J 5 bases, with 9 bases left between them.

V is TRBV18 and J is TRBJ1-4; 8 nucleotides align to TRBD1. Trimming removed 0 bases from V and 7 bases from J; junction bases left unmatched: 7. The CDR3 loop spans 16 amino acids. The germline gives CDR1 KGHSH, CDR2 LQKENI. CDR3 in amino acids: CASSPPASGGVEKLFF. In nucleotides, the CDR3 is TGTGCCAGCTCACCACCTGCGTCAGGGGGCGTTGAAAAACTGTTTTTT.

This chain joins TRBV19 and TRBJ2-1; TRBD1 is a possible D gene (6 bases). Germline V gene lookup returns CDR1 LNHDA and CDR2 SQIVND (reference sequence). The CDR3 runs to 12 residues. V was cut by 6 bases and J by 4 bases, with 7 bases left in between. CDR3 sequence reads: CASRDRYNEQFF. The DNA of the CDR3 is TGTGCCAGTAGGGACAGATACAATGAGCAGTTCTTC.

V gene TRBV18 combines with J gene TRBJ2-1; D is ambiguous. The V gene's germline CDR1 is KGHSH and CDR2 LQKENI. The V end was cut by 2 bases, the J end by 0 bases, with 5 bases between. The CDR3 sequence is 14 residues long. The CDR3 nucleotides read TGTGCCAGCTCACCAGTTAGCTCCTACAATGAGCAGTTCTTC. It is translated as CASSPVSSYNEQFF.

CDR3 DNA sequence: TGTGCCAGCATCGAGGGACAGACCTACGAGCAGTACTTC. It is translated as CASIEGQTYEQYF. This sequence joins TRBV6-5 and TRBJ2-7, with 7 bases identical to TRBD1. The germline V gene has CDR1 MNHEY and CDR2 SVGAGI. The J segment lost 2 bases and the V segment lost 7 bases, leaving 5 bases of the junction unmatched. The CDR3 has 13 amino acids.

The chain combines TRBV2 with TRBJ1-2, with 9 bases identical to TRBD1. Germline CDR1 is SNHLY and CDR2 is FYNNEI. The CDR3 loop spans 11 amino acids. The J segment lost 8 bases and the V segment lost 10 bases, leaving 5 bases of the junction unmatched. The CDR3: CANPGQGGYTF. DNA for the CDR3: TGTGCCAACCCGGGACAGGGCGGCTACACCTTC.

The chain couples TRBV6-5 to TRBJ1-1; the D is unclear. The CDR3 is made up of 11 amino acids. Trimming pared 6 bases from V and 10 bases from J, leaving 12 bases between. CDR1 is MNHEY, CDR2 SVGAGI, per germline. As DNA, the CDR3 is TGTGCCAGCAGGGATTCGGGAGGAGCTTTCTTT. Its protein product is CASRDSGGAFF.

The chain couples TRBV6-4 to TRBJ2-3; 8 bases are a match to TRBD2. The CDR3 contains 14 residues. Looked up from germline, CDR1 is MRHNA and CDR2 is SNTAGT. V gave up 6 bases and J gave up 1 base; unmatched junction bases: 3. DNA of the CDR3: TGTGCCAGCAGCCCAGCGGGGGGCACAGATACGCAGTATTTT. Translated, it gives CASSPAGGTDTQYF.

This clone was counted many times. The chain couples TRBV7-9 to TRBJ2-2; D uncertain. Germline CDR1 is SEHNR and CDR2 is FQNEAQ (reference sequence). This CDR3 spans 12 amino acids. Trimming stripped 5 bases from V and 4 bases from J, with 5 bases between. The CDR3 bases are TGTGCCAGCAGCCGGCCCACCGGGGAGCTGTTTTTT. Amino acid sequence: CASSRPTGELFF.

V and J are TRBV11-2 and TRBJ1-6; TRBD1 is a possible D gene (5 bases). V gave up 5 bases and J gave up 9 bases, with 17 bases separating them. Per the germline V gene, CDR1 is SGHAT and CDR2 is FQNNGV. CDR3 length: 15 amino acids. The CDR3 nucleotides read TGTGCCAGCAGCACCTGGGGCAGGCTCGTTTCACCCCTCCACTTT. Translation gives CASSTWGRLVSPLHF.

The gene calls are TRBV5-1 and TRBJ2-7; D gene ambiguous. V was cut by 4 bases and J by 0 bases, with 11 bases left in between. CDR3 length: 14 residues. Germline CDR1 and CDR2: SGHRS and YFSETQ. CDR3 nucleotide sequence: TGCGCCAGCAGCGTTAGAGGCAGCTCCTACGAGCAGTACTTC. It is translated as CASSVRGSSYEQYF.

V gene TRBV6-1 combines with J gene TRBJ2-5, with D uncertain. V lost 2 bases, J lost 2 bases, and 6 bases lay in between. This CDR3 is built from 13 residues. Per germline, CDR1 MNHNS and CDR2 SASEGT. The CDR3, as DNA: TGTGCCAGCAGTGAACTAGGACAAGAGACCCAGTACTTC. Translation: CASSELGQETQYF.

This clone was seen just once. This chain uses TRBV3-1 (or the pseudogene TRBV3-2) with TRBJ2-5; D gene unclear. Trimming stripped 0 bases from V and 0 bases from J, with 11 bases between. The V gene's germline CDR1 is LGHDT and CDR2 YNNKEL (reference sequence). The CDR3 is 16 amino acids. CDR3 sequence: CASSQESRSYQETQYF. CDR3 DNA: TGTGCCAGCAGCCAAGAGTCTAGGTCGTACCAAGAGACCCAGTACTTC.

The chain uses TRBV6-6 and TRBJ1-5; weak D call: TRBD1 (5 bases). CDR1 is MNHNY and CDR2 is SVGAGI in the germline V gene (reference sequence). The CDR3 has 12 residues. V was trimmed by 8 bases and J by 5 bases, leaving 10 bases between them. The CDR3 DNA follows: TGTGCCAGCCGACAGCTAGATCAGCCCCAGCATTTT. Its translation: CASRQLDQPQHF.

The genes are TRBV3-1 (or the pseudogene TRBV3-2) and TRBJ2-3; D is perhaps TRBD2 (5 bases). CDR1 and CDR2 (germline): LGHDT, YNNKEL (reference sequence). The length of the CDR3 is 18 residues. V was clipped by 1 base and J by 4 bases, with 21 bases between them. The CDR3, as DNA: TGTGCCAGCAGCCAAGGCGGGCCTAGCAATCCCCTGCCAGATACGCAGTATTTT. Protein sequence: CASSQGGPSNPLPDTQYF.

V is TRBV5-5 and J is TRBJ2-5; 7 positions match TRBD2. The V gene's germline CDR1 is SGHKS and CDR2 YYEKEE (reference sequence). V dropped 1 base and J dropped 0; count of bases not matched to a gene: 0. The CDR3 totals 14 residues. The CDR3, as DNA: TGTGCCAGCAGCTTGCGGGGGGACCAAGAGACCCAGTACTTC. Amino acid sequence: CASSLRGDQETQYF.

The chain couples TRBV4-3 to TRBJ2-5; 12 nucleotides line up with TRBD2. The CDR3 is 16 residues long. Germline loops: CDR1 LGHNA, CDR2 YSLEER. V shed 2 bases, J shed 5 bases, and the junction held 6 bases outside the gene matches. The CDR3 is CASSQTSGGFGETQYF. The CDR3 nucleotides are TGCGCCAGCAGCCAAACTAGCGGGGGGTTCGGGGAGACCCAGTACTTC.